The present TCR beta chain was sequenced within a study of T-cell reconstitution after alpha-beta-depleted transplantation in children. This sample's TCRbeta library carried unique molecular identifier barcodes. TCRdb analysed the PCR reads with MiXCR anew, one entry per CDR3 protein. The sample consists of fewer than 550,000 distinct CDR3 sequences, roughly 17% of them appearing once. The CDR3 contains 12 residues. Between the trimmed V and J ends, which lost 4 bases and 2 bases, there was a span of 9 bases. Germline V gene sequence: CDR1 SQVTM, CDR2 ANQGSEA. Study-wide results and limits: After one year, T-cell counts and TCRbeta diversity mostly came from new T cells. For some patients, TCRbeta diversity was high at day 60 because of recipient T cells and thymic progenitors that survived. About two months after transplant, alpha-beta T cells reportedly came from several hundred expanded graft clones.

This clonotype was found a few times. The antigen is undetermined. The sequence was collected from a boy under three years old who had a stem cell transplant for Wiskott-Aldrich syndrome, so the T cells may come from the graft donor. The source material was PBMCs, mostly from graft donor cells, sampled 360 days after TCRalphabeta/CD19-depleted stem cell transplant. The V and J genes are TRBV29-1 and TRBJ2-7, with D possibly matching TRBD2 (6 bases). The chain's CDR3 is CSVGTTPYEQYF. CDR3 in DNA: TGCAGCGTTGGGACTACCCCCTACGAGCAGTACTTC.